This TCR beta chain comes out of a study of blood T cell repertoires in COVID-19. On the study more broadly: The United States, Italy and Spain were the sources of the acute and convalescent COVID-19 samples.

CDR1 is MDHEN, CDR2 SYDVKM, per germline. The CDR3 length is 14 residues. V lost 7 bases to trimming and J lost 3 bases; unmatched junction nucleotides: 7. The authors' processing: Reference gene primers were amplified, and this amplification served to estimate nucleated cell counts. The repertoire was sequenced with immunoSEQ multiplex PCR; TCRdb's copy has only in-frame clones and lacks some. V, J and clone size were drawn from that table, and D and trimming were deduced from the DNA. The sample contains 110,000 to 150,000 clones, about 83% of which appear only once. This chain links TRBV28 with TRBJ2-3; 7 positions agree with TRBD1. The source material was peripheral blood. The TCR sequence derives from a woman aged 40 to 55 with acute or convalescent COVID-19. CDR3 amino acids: CASTVQGTTDTQYF. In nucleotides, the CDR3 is TGTGCCAGCACTGTACAGGGGACAACAGATACGCAGTATTTT.